The 10 T cell receptor beta chains below all came from one sample that was sequenced in a study of cytomegalovirus exposure and HLA in healthy donors. In the PCR, 60 Vbeta and 13 Jbeta primers were used. Profiled with immunoSEQ multiplex PCR; TCRdb holds only in-frame clones, not every one. Among approximately 150,000 clones, almost 80% were seen once, and the ten largest hold 0.55% to 0.8%. The sample taken for sequencing was PBMCs. The receptors derive from a male donor in good health and CMV-seronegative.

This clone was counted only a few times. The V gene is TRBV7-6, the J gene TRBJ2-2; D call uncertain. In germline, CDR1 is SGHVS, CDR2 FNYEAQ. The CDR3 spans 13 residues. V was cut by 1 base and J by 7 bases, with 7 bases left in between. The CDR3 nucleotides are TGTGCCAGCAGCTTAGTAAGCGACGGGGAGCTGTTTTTT. This gives the protein CASSLVSDGELFF.

The chain recombines TRBV19 with TRBJ1-1; D is perhaps TRBD1 (5 bases). Between the trimmed V and J ends, which lost 2 bases and 3 bases, there was a span of 10 bases. The CDR3 consists of 14 residues. CDR1 is LNHDA and CDR2 is SQIVND in the germline V gene (reference sequence). CDR3 sequence reads: CASSIRAGYTEAFF. In DNA form, the CDR3 reads TGTGCCAGTAGTATAAGGGCAGGGTACACTGAAGCTTTCTTT.

The chain has TRBV6-5 and TRBJ2-3; possibly TRBD1 for D (5 bases). Trimming removed 0 bases at V and 4 bases at J, with 11 bases between. Germline loops: CDR1 MNHEY, CDR2 SVGAGI. The CDR3 runs to 15 residues. CDR3 amino acids: CASSYSDKQADTQYF. CDR3 nucleotides: TGTGCCAGCAGTTACTCGGACAAACAGGCAGATACGCAGTATTTT.

V and J are TRBV28 and TRBJ2-3; D might be TRBD2 (5 bases). The germline CDR1 and CDR2 sequences are MDHEN and SYDVKM. Trimming took 3 bases from V and 6 from J, leaving 16 bases between them. The CDR3 runs to 15 residues. The CDR3 DNA reads as TGTGCCAGCAGTTTGGGCTTTGAGGGAATGGATACGCAGTATTTT. Its translation is CASSLGFEGMDTQYF.

This chain connects TRBV4-3 to TRBJ2-7; D is unresolved. V was cut by 0 bases and J by 0 bases, with 9 bases left in between. The germline CDR1 and CDR2 sequences are LGHNA and YSLEER. This CDR3 comprises 15 residues. CDR3 protein: CASSQDYTNSYEQYF. CDR3 nucleotides: TGCGCCAGCAGCCAAGATTATACAAACTCCTACGAGCAGTACTTC.

V usage is TRBV10-3 and J usage is TRBJ1-2; 7 positions match TRBD1. Germline CDR1 is ENHRY and CDR2 is SYGVKD. The CDR3 is 14 residues long. V lost 8 bases, J lost 7 bases, and 13 bases stayed unmatched. Here the CDR3 DNA reads TGTGCCATCGGTCCACAGGGGAAATCGGGTGGCTACACCTTC. It encodes CAIGPQGKSGGYTF.

There are a few counts of this clone. This chain joins TRBV5-1 and TRBJ2-7, with TRBD1 matching over 7 bases. The CDR3 loop spans 16 amino acids. The junction had 10 bases not matched to a gene; V was cut back by 4 bases and J by 0 bases. Looked up from germline, CDR1 is SGHRS and CDR2 is YFSETQ. CDR3 residues: CASSRSGTESSYEQYF. The DNA for the CDR3 is TGCGCCAGCAGCCGTTCCGGGACAGAAAGCTCCTACGAGCAGTACTTC.

The rearrangement uses TRBV9 and TRBJ1-2; D is unresolved. This CDR3 has 14 residues. V lost 0 bases and J 0 bases, leaving 6 bases between the germline ends. The germline V gene encodes CDR1 SGDLS and CDR2 YYNGEE. The CDR3 DNA follows: TGTGCCAGCAGCGTAGGGGCAGCTAACTATGGCTACACCTTC. This translates into CASSVGAANYGYTF.

The J gene is TRBJ1-1, the V gene TRBV7-3; D uncertain. Germline V gene sequence: CDR1 SGHTA, CDR2 FQGTGA. Trimming took 6 bases from V and 7 from J, leaving 15 bases between them. This CDR3 contains 13 residues. CDR3 bases: TGTGCCAGCAGGGATGACGCCCGGGGTGAAGCTTTCTTT. As protein: CASRDDARGEAFF.

A word on this clone: A read error may produce the germline difference seen at one junction end. The chain has TRBV7-2 and TRBJ1-3, with D unclear. CDR3 size: 14 residues. CDR1 is SGHTA and CDR2 is FQGNSA in the germline V gene. For the CDR3, the DNA is TGTGCCAGCAGCTTCGGAGGATTGGGAAACGCCATATATTTT. It translates to CASSFGGLGNAIYF.